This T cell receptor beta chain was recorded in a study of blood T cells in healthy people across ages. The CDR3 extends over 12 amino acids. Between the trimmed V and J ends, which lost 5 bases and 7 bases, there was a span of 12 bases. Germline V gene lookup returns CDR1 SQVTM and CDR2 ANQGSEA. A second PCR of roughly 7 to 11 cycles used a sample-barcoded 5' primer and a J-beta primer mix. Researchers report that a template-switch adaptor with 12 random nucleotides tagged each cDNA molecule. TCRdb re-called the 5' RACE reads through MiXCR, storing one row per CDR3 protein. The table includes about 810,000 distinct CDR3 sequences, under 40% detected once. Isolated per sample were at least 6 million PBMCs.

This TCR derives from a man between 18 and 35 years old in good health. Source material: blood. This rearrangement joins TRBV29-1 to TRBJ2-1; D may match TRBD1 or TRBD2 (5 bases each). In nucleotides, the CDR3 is TGCAGCGTTACCCGGGACGGAAATGAGCAGTTCTTC. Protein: CSVTRDGNEQFF.